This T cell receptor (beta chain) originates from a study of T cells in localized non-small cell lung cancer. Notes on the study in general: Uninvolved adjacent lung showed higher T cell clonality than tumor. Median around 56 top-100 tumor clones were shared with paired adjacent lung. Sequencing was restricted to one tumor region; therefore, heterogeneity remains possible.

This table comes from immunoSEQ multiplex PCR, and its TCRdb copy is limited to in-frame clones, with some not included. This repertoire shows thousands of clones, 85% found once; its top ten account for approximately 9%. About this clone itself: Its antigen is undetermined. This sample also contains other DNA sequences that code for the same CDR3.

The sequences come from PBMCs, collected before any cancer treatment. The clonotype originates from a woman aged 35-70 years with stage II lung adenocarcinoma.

This chain's CDR3 is CASSLARTSGGGRETQYF. CDR3 in DNA: TGCGCCAGCAGCTTGGCCCGGACTAGCGGGGGGGGTCGAGAGACCCAGTACTTC. This sequence joins TRBV5-1 and TRBJ2-5; the match to TRBD2 covers 15 bases. This CDR3 comprises 18 residues. From germline, CDR1 is SGHRS and CDR2 YFSETQ. Trimming took 0 bases from V and 4 from J; bases not matched to a gene: 7.